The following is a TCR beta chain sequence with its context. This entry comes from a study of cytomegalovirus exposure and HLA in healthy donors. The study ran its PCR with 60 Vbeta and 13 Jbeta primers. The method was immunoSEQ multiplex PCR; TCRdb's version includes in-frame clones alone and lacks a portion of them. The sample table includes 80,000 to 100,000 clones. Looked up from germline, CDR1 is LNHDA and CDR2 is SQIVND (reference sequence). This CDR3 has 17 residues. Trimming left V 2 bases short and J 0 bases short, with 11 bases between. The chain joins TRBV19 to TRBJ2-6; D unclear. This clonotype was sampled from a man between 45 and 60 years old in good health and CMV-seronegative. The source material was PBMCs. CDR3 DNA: TGTGCCAGTAGTATAACCTCTCGAGGCTCTGGGGCCAACGTCCTGACTTTC. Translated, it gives CASSITSRGSGANVLTF.